A selection of T cell receptor beta chains follows, all from one sample in a study of T cells in Graves' hyperthyroidism and ophthalmopathy. MiXCR, run by TCRdb on the multiplex PCR reads, gives a single entry per CDR3 protein. The table includes more than 500,000 distinct CDR3 sequences, 15% to 20% detected once. Sequenced sample: blood. The receptors derive from a woman aged 25 to 39 with Graves' ophthalmopathy. The CDR3 runs from the conserved cysteine through the conserved F or W. The D gene is left open where the match is weak. Not all rows give a size; the values are once, few, many and, for expanded clones, a class.

J gene: TRBJ2-3
V gene: TRBV20-1
D gene: NA
clone size: many
CDR3 DNA: TGCAGTGCTAGAGATCATCGGCGGGTCCTTGGCACAGATACGCAGTATTTT
CDR3 protein: CSARDHRRVLGTDTQYF

J gene: TRBJ2-7
V gene: TRBV13
D gene: TRBD2
clone size: NA
CDR3 DNA: TGTGCCAGCAGCTTTACGGTAGCGGGAGTAGGCTACGAGCAGTACTTC
CDR3 protein: CASSFTVAGVGYEQYF

J gene: TRBJ2-6
V gene: TRBV12-3/TRBV12-4
D gene: NA
clone size: NA
CDR3 DNA: TGTGCCAGCAGTTTCATACCGGGGCTTAGCTCTGGGGCCAACGTCCTGACTTTC
CDR3 protein: CASSFIPGLSSGANVLTF

J gene: TRBJ2-2
V gene: TRBV19
D gene: TRBD1
clone size: NA
CDR3 DNA: TGTGCCAGTAGGGCAGGGGGCTGGAACACCGGGGAGCTGTTTTTT
CDR3 protein: CASRAGGWNTGELFF

J gene: TRBJ1-4
V gene: TRBV27
D gene: NA
clone size: NA
CDR3 DNA: TGTGCCAGCAGACCCGGGTTGGGTAATGAAAAACTGTTTTTT
CDR3 protein: CASRPGLGNEKLFF

J gene: TRBJ1-1
V gene: TRBV11-2
D gene: NA
clone size: many
CDR3 DNA: TGTGCCAGCAGCTTACACTCTCTTTTAGGGGGTATCACTGAAGCTTTCTTT
CDR3 protein: CASSLHSLLGGITEAFF

J gene: TRBJ2-1
V gene: TRBV6-2/TRBV6-3
D gene: TRBD2
clone size: NA
CDR3 DNA: TGTGCCAGCAGTTACTTACTAGCGGGCGCTTACAATGAGCAGTTCTTC
CDR3 protein: CASSYLLAGAYNEQFF

J gene: TRBJ1-1
V gene: TRBV20-1
D gene: NA
clone size: many
CDR3 DNA: TGCAGTGGTCGGACGGGGTCGGAGGGTGAAGCTTTCTTT
CDR3 protein: CSGRTGSEGEAFF

J gene: TRBJ2-5
V gene: TRBV10-3
D gene: TRBD2
clone size: NA
CDR3 DNA: TGTGCCATCACCGAGAGGGAGGGATGGGAGACCCAGTACTTC
CDR3 protein: CAITEREGWETQYF

J gene: TRBJ1-2
V gene: TRBV7-9
D gene: NA
clone size: NA
CDR3 DNA: TGTGCCAGCAGCTTAAGTTCGGGGGCGGGCGGCTACACCTTC
CDR3 protein: CASSLSSGAGGYTF

J gene: TRBJ2-4
V gene: TRBV6-2/TRBV6-3
D gene: TRBD1
clone size: NA
CDR3 DNA: TGTGCCAGCAGGACGGACAGGGAAAACATTCAGTACTTC
CDR3 protein: CASRTDRENIQYF

J gene: TRBJ2-7
V gene: TRBV6-1
D gene: TRBD1
clone size: NA
CDR3 DNA: TGTGCCAGCACCGAAAATCCGGGACAGGGACCCTACGAGCAGTACTTC
CDR3 protein: CASTENPGQGPYEQYF

J gene: TRBJ2-1
V gene: TRBV30
D gene: NA
clone size: few
CDR3 DNA: TGTGCCTGGGCAGGGGGAGGCTCCTACAATGAGCAGTTCTTC
CDR3 protein: CAWAGGGSYNEQFF

J gene: TRBJ1-2
V gene: TRBV6-1
D gene: NA
clone size: NA
CDR3 DNA: TGTGCCAGCAGTGAATCCGCTAACTATGGCTACACCTTC
CDR3 protein: CASSESANYGYTF

J gene: TRBJ2-5
V gene: TRBV19
D gene: NA
clone size: many
CDR3 DNA: TGTGCCAGTCGAGAGGGGCAAGAGACCCAGTACTTC
CDR3 protein: CASREGQETQYF

J gene: TRBJ2-3
V gene: TRBV7-9
D gene: NA
clone size: NA
CDR3 DNA: TGTGCCAGCAGTTCCCGCGGGTACACAGATACGCAGTATTTT
CDR3 protein: CASSSRGYTDTQYF

J gene: TRBJ1-1
V gene: TRBV18
D gene: NA
clone size: many
CDR3 DNA: TGTGCCAGCTCACCAACACAGCCGAACACTGAAGCTTTCTTT
CDR3 protein: CASSPTQPNTEAFF

J gene: TRBJ2-1
V gene: TRBV5-1
D gene: TRBD2
clone size: many
CDR3 DNA: TGCGCCAGCAGCGACATCCCAGCGGGAGTAAGCAATGAGCAGTTCTTC
CDR3 protein: CASSDIPAGVSNEQFF

J gene: TRBJ2-7
V gene: TRBV28
D gene: NA
clone size: many
CDR3 DNA: TGTGCCAGCAGTTTGACAGCCTTATCCTCCTTCTACGAGCAGTACTTC
CDR3 protein: CASSLTALSSFYEQYF

J gene: TRBJ2-1
V gene: TRBV3-1
D gene: NA
clone size: many
CDR3 DNA: TGTGCCAGCAGCCAAGGCGGGCGGTACTCCTACAATGAGCAGTTCTTC
CDR3 protein: CASSQGGRYSYNEQFF

J gene: TRBJ1-1
V gene: TRBV6-1
D gene: NA
clone size: few
CDR3 DNA: TGTGCCAGCACGAGGGTCACTGAAGCTTTCTTT
CDR3 protein: CASTRVTEAFF

J gene: TRBJ1-5
V gene: TRBV2
D gene: NA
clone size: NA
CDR3 DNA: TGTGCCAGCAGTTTGGACAGCTTGATTAGCAATCAGCCCCAGCATTTT
CDR3 protein: CASSLDSLISNQPQHF

J gene: TRBJ1-5
V gene: TRBV3-1
D gene: TRBD1
clone size: many
CDR3 DNA: TGTGCCAGCAGCCGGCGGGACAGTAATCAGCCCCAGCATTTT
CDR3 protein: CASSRRDSNQPQHF

J gene: TRBJ2-5
V gene: TRBV30
D gene: TRBD1
clone size: NA
CDR3 DNA: TGTGCCTGGGGGGACAGGGTCACGGAGACCCAGTACTTC
CDR3 protein: CAWGDRVTETQYF

J gene: TRBJ2-3
V gene: TRBV28
D gene: NA
clone size: many
CDR3 DNA: TGTGCCAGCAGTCTTACAGAGCGGAACCACGGAGATACGCAGTATTTT
CDR3 protein: CASSLTERNHGDTQYF

J gene: TRBJ1-5
V gene: TRBV30
D gene: TRBD1
clone size: many
CDR3 DNA: TGTGCCTGGAGCCCGGTCGGACAGGGCGGCAATCAGCCCCAGCATTTT
CDR3 protein: CAWSPVGQGGNQPQHF

J gene: TRBJ1-2
V gene: TRBV28
D gene: NA
clone size: few
CDR3 DNA: TGTGCCACCGCATCGGGGCCTGGCTACACCTTC
CDR3 protein: CATASGPGYTF

J gene: TRBJ2-7
V gene: TRBV5-1
D gene: NA
clone size: NA
CDR3 DNA: TGCGCCAGCAGCTTCTTTGCAGGAACCAGCTCCTACGAGCAGTACTTC
CDR3 protein: CASSFFAGTSSYEQYF

J gene: TRBJ1-1
V gene: TRBV29-1
D gene: NA
clone size: many
CDR3 DNA: TGCAGCGGAAGGGACGGAATGAACACTGAAGCTTTCTTT
CDR3 protein: CSGRDGMNTEAFF

J gene: TRBJ1-2
V gene: TRBV28
D gene: TRBD1
clone size: few
CDR3 DNA: TGTGCCAGCAGTTCCGGGACAGGGAGGGGTGGCTACACCTTC
CDR3 protein: CASSSGTGRGGYTF

J gene: TRBJ2-3
V gene: TRBV27
D gene: NA
clone size: few
CDR3 DNA: TGTGCCAGCAGTTTGTCGGGAGAGGTGACAGATACGCAGTATTTT
CDR3 protein: CASSLSGEVTDTQYF

J gene: TRBJ2-7
V gene: TRBV7-2
D gene: NA
clone size: NA
CDR3 DNA: TGTGCCAGCAGTTTCAAGGAAGGAGTCGAGCAGTACTTC
CDR3 protein: CASSFKEGVEQYF

J gene: TRBJ2-7
V gene: TRBV20-1
D gene: NA
clone size: many
CDR3 DNA: TGCAGTGCTAGCGAAGGGTTCTCCTACGAGCAGTACTTC
CDR3 protein: CSASEGFSYEQYF

J gene: TRBJ2-6
V gene: TRBV20-1
D gene: NA
clone size: many
CDR3 DNA: TGCAGTGCTAGGGCCGGGTCTGGGGCCAACGTCCTGACTTTC
CDR3 protein: CSARAGSGANVLTF

J gene: TRBJ1-6
V gene: TRBV27
D gene: NA
clone size: many
CDR3 DNA: TGTGCCAGCGTCATGCTTGCCCTTCTGTCAAATTCACCCCTCCACTTT
CDR3 protein: CASVMLALLSNSPLHF

J gene: TRBJ2-7
V gene: TRBV7-2
D gene: TRBD2
clone size: many
CDR3 DNA: TGTGCCAGCAGCTTAGAGTTAGCGGGGACCGCTCGCGAGCAGTACTTC
CDR3 protein: CASSLELAGTAREQYF

J gene: TRBJ2-5
V gene: TRBV5-1
D gene: TRBD1
clone size: many
CDR3 DNA: TGCGCCAGCAGCGTCCGACAGGGGGCAGGAGGGGAGACCCAGTACTTC
CDR3 protein: CASSVRQGAGGETQYF

J gene: TRBJ2-7
V gene: TRBV6-2/TRBV6-3
D gene: TRBD2
clone size: many
CDR3 DNA: TGTGCCAGCGGCGCGGGACTAGCGGGGATGTCCTACGAGCAGTACTTC
CDR3 protein: CASGAGLAGMSYEQYF

J gene: TRBJ1-2
V gene: TRBV30
D gene: TRBD1
clone size: many
CDR3 DNA: TGTGCCTGGGGCGAAGGGACAGCGAAATATGGCTACACCTTC
CDR3 protein: CAWGEGTAKYGYTF

J gene: TRBJ2-7
V gene: TRBV5-4
D gene: NA
clone size: NA
CDR3 DNA: TGTGCCAGCAGCTCCGAGTTTTACAAGCAGTACTTC
CDR3 protein: CASSSEFYKQYF

J gene: TRBJ2-1
V gene: TRBV6-2/TRBV6-3
D gene: TRBD2
clone size: few
CDR3 DNA: TGTGCCAGCAGGGTTGGACTAGCGGGTTACAATGAGCAGTTCTTC
CDR3 protein: CASRVGLAGYNEQFF

J gene: TRBJ2-2
V gene: TRBV15
D gene: NA
clone size: few
CDR3 DNA: TGTGCCACCTGGGACGGAACCGCGAACACCGGGGAGCTGTTTTTT
CDR3 protein: CATWDGTANTGELFF

J gene: TRBJ2-7
V gene: TRBV5-1
D gene: NA
clone size: many
CDR3 DNA: TGCGCCAGCAGTCGGACAGGGTTTGGGAGGCTAGCGGGTAATCTAGACGAGCAGTACTTC
CDR3 protein: CASSRTGFGRLAGNLDEQYF

J gene: TRBJ2-7
V gene: TRBV28
D gene: TRBD1
clone size: many
CDR3 DNA: TGTGCCAGCAGGGACAGGGGTAAGATCCGCGGCTACGAGCAGTACTTC
CDR3 protein: CASRDRGKIRGYEQYF

J gene: TRBJ1-5
V gene: TRBV7-6
D gene: NA
clone size: few
CDR3 DNA: TGTGCCAGCAGCTTAGAAAGGGGGGAGCCCCAGCATTTT
CDR3 protein: CASSLERGEPQHF

J gene: TRBJ1-4
V gene: TRBV20-1
D gene: NA
clone size: many
CDR3 DNA: TGCAGTGCTTCCCCAGTGGCAGCCGCTGAAAAACTGTTTTTT
CDR3 protein: CSASPVAAAEKLFF

J gene: TRBJ2-2
V gene: TRBV4-1
D gene: NA
clone size: NA
CDR3 DNA: TGCGCCAGCAGCCAAGTTGGGCCTAGGAACACCGGGGAGCTGTTTTTT
CDR3 protein: CASSQVGPRNTGELFF

J gene: TRBJ2-1
V gene: TRBV6-1
D gene: TRBD2
clone size: many
CDR3 DNA: TGTGCCACCCTAATTGGACTAGCGGGAGATGAGCAGTTCTTC
CDR3 protein: CATLIGLAGDEQFF

J gene: TRBJ1-2
V gene: TRBV19
D gene: TRBD1
clone size: few
CDR3 DNA: TGTGCCAGTAGTATCCCGCGTGGACAGGGGAACTATGGCTACACCTTC
CDR3 protein: CASSIPRGQGNYGYTF

J gene: TRBJ2-7
V gene: TRBV2
D gene: NA
clone size: many
CDR3 DNA: TGTGCCAGCGGACAGACCTACGAGCAGTACTTC
CDR3 protein: CASGQTYEQYF

J gene: TRBJ2-4
V gene: TRBV6-6
D gene: NA
clone size: NA
CDR3 DNA: TGTGCCAGCAGTTACAGGACACTACTAGCCAAAAACATTCAGTACTTC
CDR3 protein: CASSYRTLLAKNIQYF

J gene: TRBJ2-1
V gene: TRBV4-3
D gene: NA
clone size: many
CDR3 DNA: TGCGCCAGCAGCCAAGATGGGACGGAAAATGAGCAGTTCTTC
CDR3 protein: CASSQDGTENEQFF

J gene: TRBJ1-1
V gene: TRBV20-1
D gene: NA
clone size: many
CDR3 DNA: TGCAGTGCTCGACACCTGAACACTGAAGCTTTCTTT
CDR3 protein: CSARHLNTEAFF

J gene: TRBJ1-1
V gene: TRBV7-3
D gene: NA
clone size: NA
CDR3 DNA: TGTGCCAGCAGCTTAACAGGGGACCTCCAAGGAGCTTTCTTT
CDR3 protein: CASSLTGDLQGAFF

J gene: TRBJ2-2
V gene: TRBV4-3
D gene: NA
clone size: few
CDR3 DNA: TGCGCCAGCAGCAATAGCGTGAACACCGGGGAGCTGTTTTTT
CDR3 protein: CASSNSVNTGELFF

J gene: TRBJ1-1
V gene: TRBV12-3/TRBV12-4
D gene: TRBD1
clone size: many
CDR3 DNA: TGTGCCAGCAGTTTAAGGGACAGCATGAACACTGAAGCTTTCTTT
CDR3 protein: CASSLRDSMNTEAFF

J gene: TRBJ1-3
V gene: TRBV30
D gene: NA
clone size: many
CDR3 DNA: TGTGCCTGGAGTTTGGGGACTGGAAACACCATATATTTT
CDR3 protein: CAWSLGTGNTIYF